This T cell receptor (beta chain) was identified during a study of blood T cell repertoires in COVID-19. V lost 2 bases, J lost 2 bases, and 3 bases stayed unmatched. The CDR3 is 15 amino acids. The germline V gene has CDR1 MDHEN and CDR2 SYDVKM. In the original workflow: Researchers report that nucleated cell counts were estimated from reference gene primer amplification. Some clones are missing from TCRdb's copy, which holds only in-frame ones; the method was immunoSEQ multiplex PCR. From that table come the V and J calls and clone size; the DNA was used to work out D and trimming. The sample has some 200,000 clones; about 90% are singletons.

The material sequenced was PBMCs or T cells enriched from blood (not recorded which). The gene calls are TRBV28 and TRBJ1-5; 7 bases fit TRBD1. The sequence was collected from a woman aged 30 to 39 who had recovered from COVID-19. CDR3 in amino acids: CASSLMQGGNQPQHF. The CDR3 DNA is TGTGCCAGCAGTTTAATGCAGGGGGGCAATCAGCCCCAGCATTTT.